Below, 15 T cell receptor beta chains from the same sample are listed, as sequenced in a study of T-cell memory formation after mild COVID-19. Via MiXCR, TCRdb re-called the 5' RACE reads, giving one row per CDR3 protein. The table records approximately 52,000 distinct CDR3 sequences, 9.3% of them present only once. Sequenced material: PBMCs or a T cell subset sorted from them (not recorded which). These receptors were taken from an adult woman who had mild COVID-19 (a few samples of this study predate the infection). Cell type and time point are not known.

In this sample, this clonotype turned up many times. CDR3 region: CASSPRLAANTGELFF. CDR3 DNA: TGTGCCAGCAGCCCGCGACTAGCGGCCAACACCGGGGAGCTGTTTTTT. V usage is TRBV7-2 and J usage is TRBJ2-2, with 9 bases fitting TRBD2. CDR3 size: 16 residues. Germline CDR1 SGHTA, CDR2 FQGNSA. The V segment lost 5 bases and the J segment 2 bases; nucleotides outside the gene matches: 6.

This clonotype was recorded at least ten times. In DNA, the CDR3 is TGTGCCAGCAGCTTAGAGCCCCAGGCGTACGAGCAGTACTTC. This sequence encodes CASSLEPQAYEQYF. V usage is TRBV11-2 and J usage is TRBJ2-7; D remains unclear. V dropped 0 bases and J dropped 4 bases, with 10 bases sitting between them. This CDR3 region has 14 residues. Looked up from germline, CDR1 is SGHAT and CDR2 is FQNNGV.

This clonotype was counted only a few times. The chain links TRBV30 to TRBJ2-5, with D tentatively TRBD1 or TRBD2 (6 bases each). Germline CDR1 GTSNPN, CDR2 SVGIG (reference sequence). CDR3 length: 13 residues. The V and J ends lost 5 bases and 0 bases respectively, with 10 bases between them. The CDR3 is CAWGRGHQETQYF. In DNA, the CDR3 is TGTGCCTGGGGACGGGGGCACCAAGAGACCCAGTACTTC. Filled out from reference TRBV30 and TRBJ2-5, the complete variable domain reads SQTIHQWPATLVQPVGSPLSLECTVEGTSNPNLYWYRQAAGRGLQLLFYSVGIGQISSEVPQNLSASRPQDRQFILSSKKLLLSDSGFYLCAWGRGHQETQYFGPGTRLLVL.

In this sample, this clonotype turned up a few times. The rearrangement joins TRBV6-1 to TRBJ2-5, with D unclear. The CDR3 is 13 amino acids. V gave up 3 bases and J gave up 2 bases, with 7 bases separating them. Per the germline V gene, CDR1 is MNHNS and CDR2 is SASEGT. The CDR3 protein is CASSDQRQETQYF. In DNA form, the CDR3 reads TGTGCCAGCAGTGATCAGCGTCAAGAGACCCAGTACTTC.

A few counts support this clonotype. CDR3 region: CASSLSGQDEQYF. The DNA for the CDR3 is TGTGCCAGCAGCTTATCCGGACAGGACGAGCAGTACTTC. The V gene is TRBV7-9, the J gene TRBJ2-7; 7 bases map to TRBD1. Germline CDR1 is SEHNR and CDR2 is FQNEAQ (reference sequence). V shed 2 bases, J shed 5 bases, and the junction held 3 bases outside the gene matches. CDR3 length: 13 amino acids.

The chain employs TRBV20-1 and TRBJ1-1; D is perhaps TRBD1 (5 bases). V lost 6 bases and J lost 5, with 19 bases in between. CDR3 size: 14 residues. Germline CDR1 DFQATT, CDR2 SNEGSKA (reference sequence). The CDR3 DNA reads TGCAGTGCAGACGTGGGGAAGGGACGGACTGAAGCTTTCTTT. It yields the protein CSADVGKGRTEAFF.

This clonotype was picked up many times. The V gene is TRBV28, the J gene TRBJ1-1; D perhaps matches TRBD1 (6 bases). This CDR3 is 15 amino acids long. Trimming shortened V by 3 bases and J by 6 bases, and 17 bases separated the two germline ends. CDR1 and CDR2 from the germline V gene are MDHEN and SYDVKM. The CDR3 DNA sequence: TGTGCCAGCAGTTTGAGGCAGGGGATCGTAGCTGAAGCTTTCTTT. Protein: CASSLRQGIVAEAFF.

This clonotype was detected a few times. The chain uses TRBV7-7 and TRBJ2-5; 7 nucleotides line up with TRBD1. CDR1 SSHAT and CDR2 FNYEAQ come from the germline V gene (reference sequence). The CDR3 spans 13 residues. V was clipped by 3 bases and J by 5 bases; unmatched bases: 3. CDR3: CASSLARGETQYF. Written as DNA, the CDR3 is TGTGCCAGCAGCTTGGCCAGGGGGGAGACCCAGTACTTC.

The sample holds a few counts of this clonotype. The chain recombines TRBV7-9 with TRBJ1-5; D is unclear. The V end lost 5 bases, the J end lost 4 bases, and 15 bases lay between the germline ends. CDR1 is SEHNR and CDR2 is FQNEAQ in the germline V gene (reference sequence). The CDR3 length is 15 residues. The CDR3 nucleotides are TGTGCCAGCAGCCCGTCTCGAATCCCTAATCAGCCCCAGCATTTT. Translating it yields CASSPSRIPNQPQHF.

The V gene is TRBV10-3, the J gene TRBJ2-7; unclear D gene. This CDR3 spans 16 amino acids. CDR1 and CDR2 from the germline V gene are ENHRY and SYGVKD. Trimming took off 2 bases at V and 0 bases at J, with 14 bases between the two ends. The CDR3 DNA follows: TGTGCCATCAGTGAGGGTTTTAGTCTAAGCTCCTACGAGCAGTACTTC. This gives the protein CAISEGFSLSSYEQYF.

The CDR3 loop is CASSPSKETQYF. As DNA, the CDR3 is TGTGCCAGCAGCCCTAGTAAAGAGACCCAGTACTTC. This chain joins TRBV7-2 and TRBJ2-5; D unresolved. The length of the CDR3 is 12 residues. V lost 5 bases to trimming and J lost 3 bases, with 7 bases between them. Germline assignment: CDR1 SGHTA and CDR2 FQGNSA.

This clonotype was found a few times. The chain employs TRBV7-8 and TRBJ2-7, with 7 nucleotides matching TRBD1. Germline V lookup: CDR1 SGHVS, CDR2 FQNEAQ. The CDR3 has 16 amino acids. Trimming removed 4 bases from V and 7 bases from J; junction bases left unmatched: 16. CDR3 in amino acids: CASSSRPTGRLREQYF. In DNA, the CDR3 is TGTGCCAGCAGCTCTCGCCCGACAGGGCGTTTAAGGGAGCAGTACTTC. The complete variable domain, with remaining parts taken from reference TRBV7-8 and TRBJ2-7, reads GAGVSQSPRYKVAKRGQDVALRCDPISGHVSLFWYQQALGQGPEFLTYFQNEAQLDKSGLPSDRFFAERPEGSVSTLKIQRTQQEDSAVYLCASSSRPTGRLREQYFGPGTRLTVT.

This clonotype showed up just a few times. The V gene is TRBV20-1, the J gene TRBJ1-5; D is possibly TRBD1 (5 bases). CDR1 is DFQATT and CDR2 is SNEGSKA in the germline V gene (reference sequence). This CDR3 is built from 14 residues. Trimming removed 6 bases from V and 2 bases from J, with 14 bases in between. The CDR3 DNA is TGCAGTGCGCGGGACCCGAGGGGCAATCAGCCCCAGCATTTT. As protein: CSARDPRGNQPQHF.

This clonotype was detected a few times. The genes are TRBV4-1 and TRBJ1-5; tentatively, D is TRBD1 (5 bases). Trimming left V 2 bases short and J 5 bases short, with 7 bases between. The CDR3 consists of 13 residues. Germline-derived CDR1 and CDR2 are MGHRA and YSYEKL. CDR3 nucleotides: TGCGCCAGCAGCCAACCAGGGCATCAGCCCCAGCATTTT. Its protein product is CASSQPGHQPQHF.

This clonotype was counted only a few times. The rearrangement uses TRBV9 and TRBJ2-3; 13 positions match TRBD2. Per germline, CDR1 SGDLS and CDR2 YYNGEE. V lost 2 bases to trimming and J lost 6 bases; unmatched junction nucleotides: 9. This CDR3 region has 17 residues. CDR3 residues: CASSVNPGTSGMDTQYF. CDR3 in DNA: TGTGCCAGCAGCGTTAACCCCGGGACTAGCGGGATGGATACGCAGTATTTT.